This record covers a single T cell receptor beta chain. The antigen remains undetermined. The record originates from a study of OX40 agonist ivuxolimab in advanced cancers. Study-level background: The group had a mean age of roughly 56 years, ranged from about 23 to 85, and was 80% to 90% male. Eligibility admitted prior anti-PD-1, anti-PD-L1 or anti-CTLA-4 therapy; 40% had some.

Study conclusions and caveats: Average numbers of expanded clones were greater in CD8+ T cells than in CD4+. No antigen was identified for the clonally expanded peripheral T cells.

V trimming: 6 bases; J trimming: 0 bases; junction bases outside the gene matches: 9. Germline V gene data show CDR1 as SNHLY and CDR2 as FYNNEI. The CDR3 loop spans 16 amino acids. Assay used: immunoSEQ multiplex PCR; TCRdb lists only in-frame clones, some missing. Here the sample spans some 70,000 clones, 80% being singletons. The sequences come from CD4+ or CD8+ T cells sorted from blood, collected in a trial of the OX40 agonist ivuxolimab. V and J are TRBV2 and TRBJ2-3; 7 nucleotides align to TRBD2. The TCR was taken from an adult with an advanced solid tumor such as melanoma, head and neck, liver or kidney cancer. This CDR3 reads CASSLQRDLSTDTQYF. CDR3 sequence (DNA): TGTGCCAGCAGCTTACAGCGGGACCTTAGCACAGATACGCAGTATTTT.